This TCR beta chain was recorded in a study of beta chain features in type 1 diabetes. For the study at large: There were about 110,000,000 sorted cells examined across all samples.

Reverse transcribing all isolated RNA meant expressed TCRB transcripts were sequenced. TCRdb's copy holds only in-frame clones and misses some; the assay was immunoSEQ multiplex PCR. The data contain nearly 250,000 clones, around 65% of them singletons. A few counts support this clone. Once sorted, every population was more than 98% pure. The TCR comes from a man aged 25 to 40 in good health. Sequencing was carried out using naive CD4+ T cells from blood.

CDR3 amino acids: CSVTSGSWSEQFF. The CDR3 DNA sequence: TGCAGCGTTACTAGCGGGAGTTGGTCTGAGCAGTTCTTC. The V call is TRBV29-1, the J call TRBJ2-1; 11 bases match TRBD2. Unmatched junction bases numbered 6, after V lost 5 bases and J lost 9 bases. This CDR3 contains 13 residues. Germline-derived CDR1 and CDR2 are SQVTM and ANQGSEA.